These 30 T cell receptor beta chains originate from one sample sequenced in a study of shared clonotypes between healthy human individuals. Here immunoSEQ multiplex PCR was the method, and the copy in TCRdb shows in-frame clones only, minus some. Of some 2,000,000 clones in the sample, around 95% were seen once. Source material: naive CD4+ T cells sorted from blood. The sample's subset: CD45RA+ positively selected. All receptors come from a man aged 18 to 29 in good health.

The CDR3 DNA sequence: TGTGCCAGCACCCAGACAGGAAGGGTCAATCAGCCCCAGCATTTT. The encoded protein is CASTQTGRVNQPQHF. This chain joins TRBV28 and TRBJ1-5; TRBD1 might be the D (6 bases). V lost 7 bases and J 3 bases, leaving 16 bases between the germline ends. The germline gives CDR1 MDHEN, CDR2 SYDVKM. This CDR3 has 15 amino acids.

The DNA for the CDR3 is TGTGCCATCAGTGAGACTCGGGGAGGCTACACCTTC. Translated, it gives CAISETRGGYTF. The J gene is TRBJ1-2, the V gene TRBV10-3; D is unresolved. Deletions cut 2 bases from V and 8 bases from J, with 9 bases between. The CDR3 runs to 12 residues. Looked up from germline, CDR1 is ENHRY and CDR2 is SYGVKD.

About this clone: The sample holds other DNA sequences that translate to the same CDR3. The CDR3 reads CASSRDGQETQYF. CDR3 nucleotide sequence: TGTGCCAGCAGTCGGGACGGCCAAGAGACCCAGTACTTC. This sequence joins TRBV2 and TRBJ2-5, with D tentatively TRBD1 or TRBD2 (5 bases each). This CDR3 region has 13 residues. Trimming cost V 5 bases and J 1 base, with 8 bases left between them. Germline assignment: CDR1 SNHLY and CDR2 FYNNEI.

The chain has TRBV21-1 and TRBJ2-5; the table's D gene call, TRBD1, was not cross checked with the DNA. TRBV21-1 has pseudogene status. The CDR3 is made up of 14 amino acids. The CDR3: CASSKRTGEETQYF. CDR3 DNA sequence: TGTGCCAGCAGCAAACGGACAGGGGAAGAGACCCAGTACTTC.

The chain joins TRBV7-3 to TRBJ2-2; no reliable D call. V gave up 6 bases and J gave up 0 bases, with 11 bases separating them. Germline assignment: CDR1 SGHTA and CDR2 FQGTGA. The CDR3 is 15 amino acids. CDR3 region: CASRASSANTGELFF. The CDR3, as DNA: TGTGCCAGCAGAGCGTCGTCGGCGAACACCGGGGAGCTGTTTTTT.

V usage is TRBV5-1 and J usage is TRBJ2-5, with 8 bases fitting TRBD2. The V and J ends lost 4 bases and 4 bases, in that order; junction bases with no gene match: 6. The CDR3 extends over 14 amino acids. CDR1 is SGHRS and CDR2 is YFSETQ in the germline V gene. As DNA, the CDR3 is TGCGCCAGCAGCCCTCCGGGACTAGGAGAGACCCAGTACTTC. It codes for CASSPPGLGETQYF.

The chain uses TRBV6-5 and TRBJ1-1; weak D call: TRBD1 (6 bases). The CDR3 length is 15 residues. Trimming removed 4 bases from V and 4 bases from J, with 16 bases in between. Germline loops: CDR1 MNHEY, CDR2 SVGAGI. CDR3 sequence reads: CASSSRGGAVTEAFF. The CDR3, as DNA: TGTGCCAGCAGTTCACGAGGGGGTGCGGTCACTGAAGCTTTCTTT.

The chain is built from TRBV19 and TRBJ2-5, with unresolved D. The CDR3 contains 12 residues. With 5 bases removed from V and 2 bases from J, the gap between germline ends came to 6 bases. Germline V lookup: CDR1 LNHDA, CDR2 SQIVND (reference sequence). As DNA, the CDR3 is TGTGCCAGTAGTTCGATTCAAGAGACCCAGTACTTC. Protein sequence: CASSSIQETQYF.

The chain is built from TRBV18 and TRBJ2-1; D not resolved. Per the germline V gene, CDR1 is KGHSH and CDR2 is LQKENI. The CDR3 runs 13 residues. V lost 3 bases and J 5 bases, leaving 8 bases between the germline ends. The CDR3 here is CASSPTLDNEQFF. The CDR3 DNA is TGTGCCAGCTCACCCACCCTGGACAATGAGCAGTTCTTC.

This clone appeared a single time. This chain links TRBV19 with TRBJ1-2; 9 bases fit TRBD1. Germline CDR1 LNHDA, CDR2 SQIVND (reference sequence). The CDR3 runs 16 residues. The V segment lost 3 bases and the J segment 6 bases; nucleotides outside the gene matches: 11. CDR3 DNA sequence: TGTGCCAGTAGTATGTACTCCGTAACAGGGGGCGATGGCTACACCTTC. It translates to CASSMYSVTGGDGYTF.

In this sample, this clone turned up once. The chain combines TRBV19 with TRBJ2-3, with D unclear. The germline V gene has CDR1 LNHDA and CDR2 SQIVND (reference sequence). The CDR3 has 14 amino acids. Trimming took 4 bases from V and 5 from J, leaving 13 bases between them. The CDR3 is CASSNSGDVDTQYF. The DNA for the CDR3 is TGTGCCAGTAGTAATTCCGGAGATGTAGATACGCAGTATTTT.

The chain recombines TRBV27 with TRBJ2-7; D ambiguous. The CDR3 is made up of 15 amino acids. The germline V gene encodes CDR1 MNHEY and CDR2 SMNVEV (reference sequence). V was pared by 6 bases and J by 2 bases, with 17 bases between. CDR3 amino acids: CASSPDFTVTYEQYF. CDR3 in DNA: TGTGCCAGCAGCCCCGACTTCACGGTGACCTACGAGCAGTACTTC.

In this sample, this clone turned up once. A much larger clonotype is one base distant, so this may be a read error. Distinct nucleotide sequences in the sample also encode this CDR3. This sequence joins TRBV6-5 and TRBJ2-7, with D possibly matching TRBD1 (6 bases). Trimming took off 5 bases at V and 3 bases at J, with 8 bases between the two ends. CDR1 is MNHEY, CDR2 SVGAGI, per germline. The CDR3 is 12 residues long. In DNA, the CDR3 is TGTGCCAGCAGTAAACAGGGCTACGAGCAGTACTTC. Encoded protein: CASSKQGYEQYF.

The chain carries TRBV7-8 and TRBJ1-1, with 7 bases matching TRBD1. Trimming at V came to 2 bases and at J to 0 bases, leaving 6 bases not matched to a gene. This CDR3 comprises 16 residues. From germline, CDR1 is SGHVS and CDR2 FQNEAQ. The CDR3 coding sequence is TGTGCCAGCAGCTTAAGACAGGGTGCCATGAACACTGAAGCTTTCTTT. This sequence encodes CASSLRQGAMNTEAFF.

The V call is TRBV18, the J call TRBJ1-2; D possibly corresponds to TRBD1 (6 bases). Looked up from germline, CDR1 is KGHSH and CDR2 is LQKENI. The germline V and J ends were trimmed by 1 base and 6 bases, with 15 bases remaining between them. This CDR3 contains 15 residues. The CDR3 bases are TGTGCCAGCTCACCACTTCCGGGGGCTTCTAATGGCTACACCTTC. Its translation is CASSPLPGASNGYTF.

The genes are TRBV20-1 and TRBJ2-7, with D uncertain. Germline values: CDR1 DFQATT, CDR2 SNEGSKA (reference sequence). V lost 6 bases to trimming and J lost 6 bases, with 12 bases between them. The CDR3 consists of 11 residues. CDR3 in amino acids: CSALSPPEQYF. DNA for the CDR3: TGCAGTGCCCTAAGTCCCCCCGAGCAGTACTTC.

The genes are TRBV5-6 and TRBJ2-3; D gene ambiguous. Germline V gene sequence: CDR1 SGHDT, CDR2 YYEEEE. The CDR3 is 16 amino acids. The germline V and J ends were trimmed by 9 bases and 3 bases, with 23 bases remaining between them. CDR3 loop: CATSLRITAKTDTQYF. The CDR3 nucleotides read TGTGCCACTTCCCTAAGGATCACGGCGAAGACAGATACGCAGTATTTT.

The chain carries TRBV30 and TRBJ2-7; 12 bases agree with TRBD1. Per germline, CDR1 GTSNPN and CDR2 SVGIG (reference sequence). Trimming cost V 5 bases and J 6 bases; bases outside gene matches: 5. This CDR3 spans 13 amino acids. Here the CDR3 DNA reads TGTGCCTGGGGGGACAGGGGGCGCAGCGAGCAGTACTTC. Translated: CAWGDRGRSEQYF. Full variable domain (missing parts from reference TRBV30 and TRBJ2-7): SQTIHQWPATLVQPVGSPLSLECTVEGTSNPNLYWYRQAAGRGLQLLFYSVGIGQISSEVPQNLSASRPQDRQFILSSKKLLLSDSGFYLCAWGDRGRSEQYFGPGTRLTVT.

V gene TRBV28 combines with J gene TRBJ1-1; D may be TRBD1 (5 bases). Trimming took off 5 bases at V and 5 bases at J, with 15 bases between the two ends. Germline V lookup: CDR1 MDHEN, CDR2 SYDVKM. The CDR3 spans 14 residues. In DNA form, the CDR3 reads TGTGCCAGCAGTCCCGGCGGGGGTAGGACTGAAGCTTTCTTT. Protein: CASSPGGGRTEAFF.

This clone was observed a single time. The chain couples TRBV6-1 to TRBJ1-5; D perhaps matches TRBD1 (5 bases). The V gene's germline CDR1 is MNHNS and CDR2 SASEGT. The length of the CDR3 is 13 residues. V lost 5 bases to trimming and J lost 10 bases, with 15 bases between them. CDR3 sequence: CASSRGGVYPQHF. The CDR3 DNA follows: TGTGCCAGCAGTCGTGGGGGGGTTTACCCCCAGCATTTT.

This sequence joins TRBV28 and TRBJ1-2, with 7 nucleotides matching TRBD1. Per the germline V gene, CDR1 is MDHEN and CDR2 is SYDVKM. V lost 6 bases and J lost 8; bases outside the gene matches: 6. This CDR3 is 12 amino acids long. The CDR3 reads CASRPGGPGYTF. In DNA, the CDR3 is TGTGCCAGCAGACCAGGGGGACCCGGCTACACCTTC.

This clone has only one observation. This chain links TRBV27 with TRBJ1-4; the match to TRBD1 covers 10 bases. J lost 11 bases, V lost 6 bases, and 15 bases had no gene match. The CDR3 runs 16 residues. The germline V gene has CDR1 MNHEY and CDR2 SMNVEV (reference sequence). CDR3 in DNA: TGTGCCAGCAGGCCGGGAACTCCGGGACAGGGGATCAAACTGTTTTTT. It codes for CASRPGTPGQGIKLFF.

The V and J genes are TRBV14 and TRBJ2-7; D unclear. The CDR3 covers 13 residues. Germline values: CDR1 SGHDN, CDR2 FVKESK. The ends were cut back, 2 bases at V and 7 bases at J, with 12 bases in the middle. The DNA of the CDR3 is TGTGCCAGCAGCCAAATGGGGATAGGGGAGCAGTACTTC. Encoded protein: CASSQMGIGEQYF.

Comment on this clone: This CDR3 is also generated by other DNA sequences in the sample. This chain connects TRBV5-1 to TRBJ2-7; unclear D gene. Trimming took 2 bases from V and 0 from J, leaving 9 bases between them. CDR3 size: 14 residues. Germline CDR1 reads SGHRS; CDR2 reads YFSETQ. DNA for the CDR3: TGCGCCAGCAGCTTAGGTCCCGACTCCTACGAGCAGTACTTC. Protein sequence: CASSLGPDSYEQYF.

The chain links TRBV14 to TRBJ1-2; possibly TRBD1 for D (6 bases). The CDR3 is 15 amino acids. The V end was cut by 4 bases, the J end by 6 bases, with 18 bases between. CDR1 is SGHDN and CDR2 is FVKESK in the germline V gene. For the CDR3, the DNA is TGTGCCAGCAGCCTCCGCGGTGTGAGGGGGGATGGCTACACCTTC. Its protein is CASSLRGVRGDGYTF.

The V gene is TRBV10-2, the J gene TRBJ2-3; perhaps TRBD1 as D (5 bases). V was cut by 5 bases and J by 3 bases, with 9 bases left in between. This CDR3 is built from 13 residues. CDR1 is WSHSY, CDR2 SAAADI, per germline. CDR3 sequence: CASSLTGTDTQYF. For the CDR3, the DNA is TGCGCCAGCAGTCTCACAGGAACAGATACGCAGTATTTT.

V usage is TRBV27 and J usage is TRBJ2-1, with TRBD2 identical over 15 bases. Germline V gene lookup returns CDR1 MNHEY and CDR2 SMNVEV (reference sequence). V trimming: 3 bases; J trimming: 12 bases; junction bases outside the gene matches: 3. The CDR3 runs 14 residues. The CDR3, as DNA: TGTGCCAGCAGTTTCGGACTAGCGGGGGGGGTGCAGTTCTTC. Protein sequence: CASSFGLAGGVQFF.

V usage is TRBV6-5 and J usage is TRBJ1-4, with D possibly TRBD1 on 6 matching bases. Germline CDR1 reads MNHEY; CDR2 reads SVGAGI. The CDR3 is 15 residues long. The V end lost 0 bases, the J end lost 7 bases, and 12 bases lay between the germline ends. The CDR3 DNA reads TGTGCCAGCAGTTACTCGTCGGGACAATTTGAAAAACTGTTTTTT. Its protein product is CASSYSSGQFEKLFF.

Concerning this clone: Distinct nucleotide sequences in the sample also encode this CDR3. The rearrangement uses TRBV2 and TRBJ1-5; D gene unclear. Trimming shortened V by 6 bases and J by 0 bases, and 6 bases separated the two germline ends. Germline CDR1 and CDR2: SNHLY and FYNNEI. The CDR3 extends over 13 amino acids. The DNA of the CDR3 is TGTGCCAGCAGCGTCGGTAGCAATCAGCCCCAGCATTTT. It specifies CASSVGSNQPQHF.

As for this clone: Other nucleotide sequences from this sample produce the same CDR3. V is TRBV5-1 and J is TRBJ1-4, with D maybe TRBD1 (6 bases). V was shortened by 2 bases and J by 8 bases, with 13 bases between the two germline ends. The CDR3 runs to 14 residues. Germline CDR1 SGHRS, CDR2 YFSETQ. The DNA for the CDR3 is TGCGCCAGCAGCTTAGGGGGATTAGGGGAAAAACTGTTTTTT. It codes for CASSLGGLGEKLFF.